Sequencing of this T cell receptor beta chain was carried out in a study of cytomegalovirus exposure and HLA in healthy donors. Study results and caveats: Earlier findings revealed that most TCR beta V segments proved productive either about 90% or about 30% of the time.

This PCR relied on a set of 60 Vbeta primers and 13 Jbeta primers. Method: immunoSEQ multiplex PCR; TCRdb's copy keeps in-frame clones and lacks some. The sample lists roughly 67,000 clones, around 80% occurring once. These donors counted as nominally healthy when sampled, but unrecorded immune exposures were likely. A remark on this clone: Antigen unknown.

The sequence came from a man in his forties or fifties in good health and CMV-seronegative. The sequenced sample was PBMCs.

The CDR3 protein is CASSGSGPNTEAFF. In DNA form, the CDR3 reads TGCGCCAGCAGCGGGAGCGGGCCGAACACTGAAGCTTTCTTT. J is TRBJ1-1 and V is TRBV5-1; D remains ambiguous. Germline CDR1 is SGHRS and CDR2 is YFSETQ. V lost 4 bases, J lost 1 base, and 11 bases lay in between. CDR3 length: 14 residues. The complete variable domain, with remaining parts taken from reference TRBV5-1 and TRBJ1-1, reads KAGVTQTPRYLIKTRGQQVTLSCSPISGHRSVSWYQQTPGQGLQFLFEYFSETQRNKGNFPGRFSGRQFSNSRSEMNVSTLELGDSALYLCASSGSGPNTEAFFGQGTRLTVV.